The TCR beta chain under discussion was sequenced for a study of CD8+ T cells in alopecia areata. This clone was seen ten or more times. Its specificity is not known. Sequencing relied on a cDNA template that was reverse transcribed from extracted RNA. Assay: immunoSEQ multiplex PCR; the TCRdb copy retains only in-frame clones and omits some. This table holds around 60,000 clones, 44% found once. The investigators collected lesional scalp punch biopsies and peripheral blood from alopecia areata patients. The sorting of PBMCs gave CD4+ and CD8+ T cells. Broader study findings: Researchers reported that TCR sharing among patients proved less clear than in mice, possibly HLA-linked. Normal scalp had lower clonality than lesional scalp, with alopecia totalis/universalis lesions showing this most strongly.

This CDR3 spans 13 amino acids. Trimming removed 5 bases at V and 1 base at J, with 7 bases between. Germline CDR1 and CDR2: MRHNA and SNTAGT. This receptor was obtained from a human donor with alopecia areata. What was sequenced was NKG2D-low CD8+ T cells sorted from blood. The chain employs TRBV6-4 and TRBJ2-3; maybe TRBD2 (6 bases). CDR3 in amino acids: CASSPSGTDTQYF. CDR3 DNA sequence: TGTGCCAGCAGTCCTAGCGGCACAGATACGCAGTATTTT.